What follows are 5 T cell receptor beta chains derived from one specimen sequenced in a study of shared clonotypes between healthy human individuals. The method was immunoSEQ multiplex PCR; TCRdb's version includes in-frame clones alone and lacks a portion of them. The sample consists of fewer than 3 million clones, about nine tenths of them appearing once. Sequenced sample: naive CD4+ T cells from PBMCs. Subset given: CD45RA+ positively selected. These receptor sequences come from a man aged 18 to 30 in good health. Some clones in this sample may be carry-over from other donors' samples.

Comments on this clone: The sample contains more than one DNA sequence encoding this CDR3. V and J are TRBV5-1 and TRBJ2-5, with 13 nucleotides matching TRBD2. The V gene's germline CDR1 is SGHRS and CDR2 YFSETQ. The CDR3 is 15 amino acids. J lost 4 bases, V lost 4 bases, and 4 bases had no gene match. CDR3 sequence (DNA): TGCGCCAGCAGCCTCGGACTAGCGGGAGCAGAGACCCAGTACTTC. Translated: CASSLGLAGAETQYF.

The chain has TRBV5-1 and TRBJ2-5, with 9 positions matching TRBD1. The V segment lost 4 bases and the J segment 5 bases; nucleotides outside the gene matches: 12. Looked up from germline, CDR1 is SGHRS and CDR2 is YFSETQ. The CDR3 is 16 residues long. CDR3 bases: TGCGCCAGCAGCCTCGCCCGGACAGGGGTTTTTGAGACCCAGTACTTC. Amino acid sequence: CASSLARTGVFETQYF.

The V call is TRBV19, the J call TRBJ2-7; 10 nucleotides agree with TRBD2. With V trimmed by 3 bases and J by 0 bases, 2 bases remained unmatched. The germline gives CDR1 LNHDA, CDR2 SQIVND (reference sequence). The CDR3 covers 15 residues. The CDR3 region is CASSIGTSVSYEQYF. The CDR3 bases are TGTGCCAGTAGTATTGGGACTAGCGTCTCCTACGAGCAGTACTTC.

J is TRBJ2-7 and V is TRBV28, with 7 bases matching TRBD2. This CDR3 has 15 amino acids. V shed 5 bases and J 3 bases; nucleotides not matched to a gene: 10. The germline gives CDR1 MDHEN, CDR2 SYDVKM. CDR3 sequence reads: CASSRRLAVRYEQYF. DNA for the CDR3: TGTGCCAGCAGTCGCCGACTAGCAGTGCGCTACGAGCAGTACTTC.

The chain couples TRBV10-3 to TRBJ2-2; 11 bases fit TRBD1. V lost 2 bases to trimming and J lost 4 bases; unmatched junction nucleotides: 6. The germline V gene encodes CDR1 ENHRY and CDR2 SYGVKD. This CDR3 is 17 amino acids long. For the CDR3, the DNA is TGTGCCATCAGTGAGACGGGGGACAGGGGGGGCACCGGGGAGCTGTTTTTT. Translation: CAISETGDRGGTGELFF.